The T cell receptor (beta chain) under discussion was sequenced for a study of T cells in Graves' hyperthyroidism and ophthalmopathy. Findings and caveats of the study: Before onset, ophthalmopathy was predicted by the model a median roughly 6.8 months earlier.

Regarding this clonotype: Its antigen is currently unknown.

There were TCR beta CDR3 regions amplified from RNA transcripts. When the TCR CDR3 underwent first-round RT-PCR, the HTBI primer set was used. TCRdb re-derived calls from the multiplex PCR reads in MiXCR, one entry per CDR3 protein. Of 450,000 to 700,000 distinct CDR3 sequences listed, 46% are singletons. The CDR3 sequence is 15 residues long. Germline-derived CDR1 and CDR2 are MNHNS and SASEGT. V gave up 5 bases and J gave up 7 bases; unmatched junction bases: 9. Sequenced material: peripheral blood or thyroid tissue (not recorded which). The rearrangement joins TRBV6-1 to TRBJ2-5; 11 nucleotides match TRBD2. This receptor was identified in an adult woman with Graves' disease, either hyperthyroidism or ophthalmopathy (not recorded which). The CDR3 bases are TGTGCCAGCAGTTCCCGAATAGCGGGAGGGGTGACCCAGTACTTC. As protein: CASSSRIAGGVTQYF.